A selection of T cell receptor beta chains follows, all from one sample in a study of blood T cell repertoires in COVID-19. Only in-frame clones appear in the TCRdb table, and some are missing; sequencing was by immunoSEQ multiplex PCR. The sample yields around 200,000 clones, around 83% seen once. Source material: peripheral blood. These receptors were collected from a man in his forties with active or convalescent COVID-19. CDR3s include the opening cysteine and the closing phenylalanine or tryptophan. A D gene is named only where the DNA matches it firmly. Size values are once, few and many counts, or a class for expanded clones, and some rows have none.

CDR3 DNA | CDR3 protein | J gene | V gene | D gene | clone size
TGTGCCTGGAGTGTATCCCTAAATCAGCCCCAGCATTTT | CAWSVSLNQPQHF | TRBJ1-5 | TRBV30 | - | -
TGTGCCAGCAGTGACACAGGCCCCACAGATACGCAGTATTTT | CASSDTGPTDTQYF | TRBJ2-3 | TRBV6-4 | - | -
TGCGCCAGCAGCCAAGATAGGGAGACAGGGGTAGGGGAAAAACTGTTTTTT | CASSQDRETGVGEKLFF | TRBJ1-4 | TRBV4-3 | TRBD1 | -
TGTCCCCGTTTCAGGGTTCACGCCTATGGCTACACCTTC | CPRFRVHAYGYTF | TRBJ1-2 | TRBV19 | - | -
TGTGCCAGCAGCCCGAGCAGGGGGCGCAAGGACGAGCAGTACTTC | CASSPSRGRKDEQYF | TRBJ2-7 | TRBV3-1/TRBV3-2 | TRBD1 | -
TGTGCCAGCAGCTTAGACTCACCGAACACCGGGGAGCTGTTTTTT | CASSLDSPNTGELFF | TRBJ2-2 | TRBV7-3 | - | -
TGTGCCAGTGGGGGCCAGGGAGGGCAGCCCCAGCATTTT | CASGGQGGQPQHF | TRBJ1-5 | TRBV2 | - | -
TGTGCCAGCAGCGATCCGGGACAGGGTCTCAACGAGCAGTACTTC | CASSDPGQGLNEQYF | TRBJ2-7 | TRBV27 | TRBD1 | -
TGTGCCAGCGGACCAAGAGGGGGCGACGGCTACACCTTC | CASGPRGGDGYTF | TRBJ1-2 | TRBV12-3/TRBV12-4 | TRBD1 | -
TGTGCCAGCAGCTTATGGGAGACGCCCGCAGATACGCAGTATTTT | CASSLWETPADTQYF | TRBJ2-3 | TRBV7-6 | - | -
TGTGCTAGTGGTATTGGACAGTTTAATCAGCCCCAGCATTTT | CASGIGQFNQPQHF | TRBJ1-5 | TRBV12-5 | - | -
TGTGCCAGCAGCTTAGACGGACTAGCGGGGGGCACGCAGTATTTT | CASSLDGLAGGTQYF | TRBJ2-3 | TRBV7-2 | TRBD2 | -
TGCGCCAGCAGCTTGGACCCGGGACTTGCGGGAGGGAGGGGGAACAATGAGCAGTTCTTC | CASSLDPGLAGGRGNNEQFF | TRBJ2-1 | TRBV5-1 | TRBD2 | -
TGTGCCACCAGTGATCTACTCACAGATACGCAGTATTTT | CATSDLLTDTQYF | TRBJ2-3 | TRBV24-1 | - | -
TGTGCCAGCTCGTTCCAAATTGAAGCTTTCTTT | CASSFQIEAFF | TRBJ1-1 | TRBV18 | - | -
TGTGCCAGCAGTCCGTCCGGGGGACTTTTCTATGGCTACACCTTC | CASSPSGGLFYGYTF | TRBJ1-2 | TRBV6-5 | - | few
TGTGCCAGCAGCGTACTAGGGGAAACCGGAAACACCATATATTTT | CASSVLGETGNTIYF | TRBJ1-3 | TRBV9 | - | -
TGTGCCAGCAGTTTCGCGGAGTATACTGAAGCTTTCTTT | CASSFAEYTEAFF | TRBJ1-1 | TRBV6-5 | - | -
TGTGCCAGCAGCTCCTCTCCTAGCACAGATACGCAGTATTTT | CASSSSPSTDTQYF | TRBJ2-3 | TRBV7-2 | - | -
TGTGCCAGTAGTATAGTTAGTCAGGGGGCCAACACTGAAGCTTTCTTT | CASSIVSQGANTEAFF | TRBJ1-1 | TRBV19 | TRBD1 | few
TGTGCCAGCAGGGGGGGGCTTACCTACGAGCAGTACTTC | CASRGGLTYEQYF | TRBJ2-7 | TRBV11-3 | - | few
TGTGCTAGTGGCCTACCCGGACAGAAGAACACTGAAGCTTTCTTT | CASGLPGQKNTEAFF | TRBJ1-1 | TRBV12-5 | - | -
TGTGCCAGCAGCCCTTTCGAGGGTCAGCCCCAGCATTTT | CASSPFEGQPQHF | TRBJ1-5 | TRBV7-2 | - | -
TGCGCCAGCAGCTTGCGGGGGACAGGGGCTGTAGCTTTCTTT | CASSLRGTGAVAFF | TRBJ1-1 | TRBV5-1 | TRBD1 | -
TGTGCCTGGAACAGGGATTATCAGCCCCAGCATTTT | CAWNRDYQPQHF | TRBJ1-5 | TRBV30 | - | -
TGCGCCAGCAGCCAAGATCGGGCAGGGGGCGGTGGCTACACCTTC | CASSQDRAGGGGYTF | TRBJ1-2 | TRBV4-3 | TRBD1 | -
TGTGCCAGCAGAGACAGGGGTTACACTGAAGCTTTCTTT | CASRDRGYTEAFF | TRBJ1-1 | TRBV6-5 | TRBD1 | -
TGTGCCACCAGCAACCTAGCGGGGGGTCGCGCCATTTCTCATACGCAGTATTTT | CATSNLAGGRAISHTQYF | TRBJ2-3 | TRBV15 | TRBD2 | once
TGTGCCACCAGCGGAGTTCGGGTCGTAGGAACTATGCCGGGCGAGCAGTACTTC | CATSGVRVVGTMPGEQYF | TRBJ2-7 | TRBV15 | - | -
TGTGCCACCAGTGCCAGCGGGAGGTTTTACAATGAGCAGTTCTTC | CATSASGRFYNEQFF | TRBJ2-1 | TRBV24-1 | TRBD2 | -
TGTGCCAGCAGCCAATTACAGGGGGCTTACAATGAGCAGTTCTTC | CASSQLQGAYNEQFF | TRBJ2-1 | TRBV14 | TRBD1 | -
TGTGCCAGCAGTCGGATGACAGGGGCCCCTGAAGCTTTCTTT | CASSRMTGAPEAFF | TRBJ1-1 | TRBV6-2/TRBV6-3 | TRBD1 | -
TGTGCCATCAGTACGACAGTTAACACTGAAGCTTTCTTT | CAISTTVNTEAFF | TRBJ1-1 | TRBV10-3 | - | -
TGTGCCAGTATGCGTAAGGGGCGGAACTATGGCTACACCTTC | CASMRKGRNYGYTF | TRBJ1-2 | TRBV19 | - | few
TGTGCCAGCAGGACAATGAACACCGGGGAGCTGTTTTTT | CASRTMNTGELFF | TRBJ2-2 | TRBV6-5 | - | -
TGTGCCAGCAGTGAAGTGGGACACGCTTCACCCCTCCACTTT | CASSEVGHASPLHF | TRBJ1-6 | TRBV6-1 | - | few
TGTGCCAGCAGCTCAACCACAGGGGGCCTGATGAACACTGAAGCTTTCTTT | CASSSTTGGLMNTEAFF | TRBJ1-1 | TRBV3-1/TRBV3-2 | TRBD1 | -
TGTGCCAGCATTTATTTTGGGACAACCTCCAACTATGGCTACACCTTC | CASIYFGTTSNYGYTF | TRBJ1-2 | TRBV6-5 | - | once
TGTGCCAGCAGTTTTGCCGGGGGAAATGGCTACACCTTC | CASSFAGGNGYTF | TRBJ1-2 | TRBV6-2/TRBV6-3 | - | -
TGCGCCAGCAGCTTCGACAATGAGCAGTTCTTC | CASSFDNEQFF | TRBJ2-1 | TRBV5-1 | - | -
TGTGCCAGCAGCCAAGATGGACAGGGGCCGGCCCATGGCTACACCTTC | CASSQDGQGPAHGYTF | TRBJ1-2 | TRBV3-1/TRBV3-2 | TRBD1 | -
TGTGCCAGCAGCCCGACTAGCACAGATACGCAGTATTTT | CASSPTSTDTQYF | TRBJ2-3 | TRBV7-9 | - | once
TGTGCCAGCAGTGACCCCCATCGAGCTTTTAATTCACCCCTCCACTTT | CASSDPHRAFNSPLHF | TRBJ1-6 | TRBV6-4 | - | -
TGTGCCATCAGCCGAATGCAGGGGGATTATGGCTACACCTTC | CAISRMQGDYGYTF | TRBJ1-2 | TRBV10-3 | TRBD1 | -
TGTGCCAGCAGCGTAGCTACAGGGACAGGACAAGAGACCCAGTACTTC | CASSVATGTGQETQYF | TRBJ2-5 | TRBV9 | TRBD1 | -
TGCGCCAGCAGCCCCGGGACACCATCCTACGAGCAGTACTTC | CASSPGTPSYEQYF | TRBJ2-7 | TRBV4-1 | - | -
TGTGCCAGCAGCTTAGGGCCAGCAGATACGCAGTATTTT | CASSLGPADTQYF | TRBJ2-3 | TRBV11-3 | - | -
TGTGCCAGCAGTTGGGACATATTAGCCCCTAGCACAGATACGCAGTATTTT | CASSWDILAPSTDTQYF | TRBJ2-3 | TRBV6-2/TRBV6-3 | - | -
TGTGCCAGACGCCGGGACAGGCGCCTTCGGCCCCAGCATTTT | CARRRDRRLRPQHF | TRBJ1-5 | TRBV6-5 | TRBD1 | -
TGTGCCAGTAGCCGGGGAGGGGGGATTTTGAACACTGAAGCTTTCTTT | CASSRGGGILNTEAFF | TRBJ1-1 | TRBV19 | - | -
TGTGCCACCAGTGATACTTGGGGTAGCGGGATCGGCGGGGTAGATACGCAGTATTTT | CATSDTWGSGIGGVDTQYF | TRBJ2-3 | TRBV24-1 | TRBD2 | -
TGTGCCTGGAGCAGGGCTATTTCTGGAAACACCATATATTTT | CAWSRAISGNTIYF | TRBJ1-3 | TRBV30 | - | -
TGTGCCAGCAGCTTCGGGACACCTACTTCCTATGGCTACACCTTC | CASSFGTPTSYGYTF | TRBJ1-2 | TRBV9 | - | once
- | CASSSVSLRAGELFF | TRBJ2-2 | TRBV7-2 | - | -
TGTGCCAGTAGTACAGGGGGCACGATTTATTCACCCCTCCACTTT | CASSTGGTIYSPLHF | TRBJ1-6 | TRBV19 | TRBD1 | -
TGTGCCAGCAGTTACTCCCGTAGCGGGGGGATAAACACAGATACGCAGTATTTT | CASSYSRSGGINTDTQYF | TRBJ2-3 | TRBV6-2/TRBV6-3 | TRBD2 | -
TGTGCCAGCAGAGACGGGACAGGGTCCGGCTACACCTTC | CASRDGTGSGYTF | TRBJ1-2 | TRBV6-4 | TRBD1 | few